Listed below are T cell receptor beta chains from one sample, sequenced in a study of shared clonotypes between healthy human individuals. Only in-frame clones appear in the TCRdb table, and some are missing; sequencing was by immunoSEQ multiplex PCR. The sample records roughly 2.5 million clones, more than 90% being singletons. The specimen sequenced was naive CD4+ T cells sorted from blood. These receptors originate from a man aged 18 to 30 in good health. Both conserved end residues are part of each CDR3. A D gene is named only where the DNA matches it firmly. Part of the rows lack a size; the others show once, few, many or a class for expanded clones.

CASSPRAGGLNQPQHF	TGTGCCAGCAGTCCCCGGGCAGGGGGCCTGAATCAGCCCCAGCATTTT	TRBD1	TRBJ1-5	TRBV7-2	-
CASSLRDLSYEQYF	TGTGCCAGCAGCCTTAGGGACCTCTCCTACGAGCAGTACTTC	-	TRBJ2-7	TRBV7-9	-
CASSPAGAYGYTF	TGTGCCAGCAGCCCGGCAGGGGCCTATGGCTACACCTTC	-	TRBJ1-2	TRBV7-2	once
CASTPVDLAGNTIYF	TGTGCCAGTACCCCGGTGGACCTCGCTGGAAACACCATATATTTT	-	TRBJ1-3	TRBV19	-
CASSYRDRDNSPLHF	TGTGCCAGCAGCTACCGGGACAGGGATAATTCACCCCTCCACTTT	TRBD1	TRBJ1-6	TRBV5-8	-
CATLDKNTEAFF	TGTGCCACCCTAGACAAGAACACTGAAGCTTTCTTT	-	TRBJ1-1	TRBV19	few
CASSLAGIASYNEQFF	TGTGCCAGCAGCTTGGCCGGGATAGCCTCCTACAATGAGCAGTTCTTC	-	TRBJ2-1	TRBV5-4	-
CASSRLSENTEAFF	TGTGCCAGCAGCCGGCTAAGCGAGAACACTGAAGCTTTCTTT	-	TRBJ1-1	TRBV5-4	-
CASSIDNSNQPQHF	TGTGCCAGCAGCATAGACAATAGCAATCAGCCCCAGCATTTT	-	TRBJ1-5	TRBV9	-
CASSPTDRDTGELFF	TGTGCCAGCAGCCCCACGGACAGGGACACCGGGGAGCTGTTTTTT	TRBD1	TRBJ2-2	TRBV11-2	once
CASSVNPGDEQYF	TGTGCCAGCAGCGTAAATCCCGGGGACGAGCAGTACTTC	-	TRBJ2-7	TRBV9	-
CASSTRGTYEQYF	TGTGCCAGCAGCACCAGGGGTACGTACGAGCAGTACTTC	-	TRBJ2-7	TRBV7-2	-
CASSARPTSVSYNEQFF	TGTGCCAGCAGCGCAAGACCAACTAGCGTGTCCTACAATGAGCAGTTCTTC	TRBD2	TRBJ2-1	TRBV9	-
CASSDSGEQFF	TGTGCCAGCAGTGACAGTGGGGAGCAGTTCTTC	-	TRBJ2-1	TRBV6-1	-
CASSIFVDTGELFF	TGTGCCAGCAGCATCTTCGTCGACACCGGGGAGCTGTTTTTT	-	TRBJ2-2	TRBV5-5	-